This T cell receptor beta chain was captured by sequencing in a study of hypomethylating agent response in myelodysplastic syndrome. Study information: Mean age was about 70 +/- 6 years; diploid cytogenetics predominated.

Authors' data handling: Of approximately 150,000 unique clonotypes, less than 2% were previously reported viral-epitope-specific in VDJdb. TCRdb's table, derived via immunoSEQ multiplex PCR, lists solely in-frame clones and lacks some. For V, J and clone size, that table is used; D and trimming come from the DNA. The sample contains approximately 920 clones, approximately 78% of which appear only once. The sequenced sample was bone marrow, obtained before or after starting hypomethylating agent treatment for myelodysplastic syndrome (not recorded which). The TCR originated in a human donor with myelodysplastic syndrome.

CDR3 sequence reads: CASSQSGGAGYNEQFF. The DNA of the CDR3 is TGTGCCAGCAGCCAATCAGGGGGCGCGGGTTACAATGAGCAGTTCTTC. The J gene is TRBJ2-1, the V gene TRBV6-6; 8 nucleotides align to TRBD1. The germline V gene has CDR1 MNHNY and CDR2 SVGAGI (reference sequence). CDR3 length: 16 amino acids. V shed 6 bases and J 4 bases; nucleotides not matched to a gene: 11.